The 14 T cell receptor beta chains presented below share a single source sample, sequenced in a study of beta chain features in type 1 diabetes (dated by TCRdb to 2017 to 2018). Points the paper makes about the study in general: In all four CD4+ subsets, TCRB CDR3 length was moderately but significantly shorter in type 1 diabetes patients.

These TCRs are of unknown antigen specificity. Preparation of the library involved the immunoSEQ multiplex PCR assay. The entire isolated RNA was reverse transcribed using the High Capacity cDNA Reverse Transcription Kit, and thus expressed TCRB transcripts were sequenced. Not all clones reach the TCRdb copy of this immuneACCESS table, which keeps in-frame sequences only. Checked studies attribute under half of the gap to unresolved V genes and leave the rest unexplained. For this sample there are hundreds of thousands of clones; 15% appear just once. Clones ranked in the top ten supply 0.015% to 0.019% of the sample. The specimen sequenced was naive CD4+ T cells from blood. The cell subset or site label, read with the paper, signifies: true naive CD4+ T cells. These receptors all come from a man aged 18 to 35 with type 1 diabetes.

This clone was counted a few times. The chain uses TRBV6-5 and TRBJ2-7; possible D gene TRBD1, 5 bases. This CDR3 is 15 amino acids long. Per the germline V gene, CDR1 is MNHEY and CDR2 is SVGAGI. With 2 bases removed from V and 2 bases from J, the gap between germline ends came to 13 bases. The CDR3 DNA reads TGTGCCAGCAGTTACGCGACAGTGAATACCTACGAGCAGTACTTC. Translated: CASSYATVNTYEQYF.

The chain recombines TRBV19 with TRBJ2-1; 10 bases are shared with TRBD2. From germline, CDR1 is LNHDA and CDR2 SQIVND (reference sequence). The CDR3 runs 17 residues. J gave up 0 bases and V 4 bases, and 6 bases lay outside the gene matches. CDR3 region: CASSRKAGGLSYNEQFF. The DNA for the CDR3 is TGTGCCAGTAGTAGAAAAGCGGGAGGGCTCTCCTACAATGAGCAGTTCTTC.

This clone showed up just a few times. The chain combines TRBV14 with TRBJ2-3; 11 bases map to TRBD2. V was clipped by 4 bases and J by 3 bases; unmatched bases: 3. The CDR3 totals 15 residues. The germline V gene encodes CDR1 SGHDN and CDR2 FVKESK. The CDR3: CASSPGLAVTDTQYF. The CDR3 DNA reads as TGTGCCAGCAGCCCGGGACTAGCGGTTACAGATACGCAGTATTTT.

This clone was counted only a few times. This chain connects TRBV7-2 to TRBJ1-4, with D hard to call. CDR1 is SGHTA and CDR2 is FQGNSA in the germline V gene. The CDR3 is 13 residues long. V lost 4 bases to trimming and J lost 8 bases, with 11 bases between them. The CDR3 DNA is TGTGCCAGCAGCTGGGAGCGGGGAGAAAAACTGTTTTTT. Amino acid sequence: CASSWERGEKLFF.

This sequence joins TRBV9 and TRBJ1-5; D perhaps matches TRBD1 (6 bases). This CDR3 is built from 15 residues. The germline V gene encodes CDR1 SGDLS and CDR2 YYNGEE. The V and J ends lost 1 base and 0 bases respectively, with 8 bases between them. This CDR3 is CASSVSGDSNQPQHF. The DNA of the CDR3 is TGTGCCAGCAGCGTATCAGGGGATAGCAATCAGCCCCAGCATTTT.

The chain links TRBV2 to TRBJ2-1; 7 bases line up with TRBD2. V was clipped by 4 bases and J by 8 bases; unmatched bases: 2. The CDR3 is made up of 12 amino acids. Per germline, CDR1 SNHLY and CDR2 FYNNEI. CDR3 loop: CASSGAGHEQFF. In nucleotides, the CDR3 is TGTGCCAGCAGTGGAGCGGGGCATGAGCAGTTCTTC.

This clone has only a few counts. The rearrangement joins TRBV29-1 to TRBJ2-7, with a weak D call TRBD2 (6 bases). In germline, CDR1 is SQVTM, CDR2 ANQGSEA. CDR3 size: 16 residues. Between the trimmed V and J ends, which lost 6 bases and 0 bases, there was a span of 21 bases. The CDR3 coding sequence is TGCAGCGTCGCCTCCTTGAGGGCGGGGTCCTCCTACGAGCAGTACTTC. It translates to CSVASLRAGSSYEQYF.

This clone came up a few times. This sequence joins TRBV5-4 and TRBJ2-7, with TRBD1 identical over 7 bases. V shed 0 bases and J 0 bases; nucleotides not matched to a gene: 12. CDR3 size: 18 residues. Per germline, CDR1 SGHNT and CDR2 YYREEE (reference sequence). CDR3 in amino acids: CASSLARTGGVSSYEQYF. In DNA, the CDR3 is TGTGCCAGCAGCTTGGCCAGGACAGGTGGGGTCAGCTCCTACGAGCAGTACTTC.

The CDR3 is CASKNRENTEAFF. The CDR3 region has the DNA TGTGCCAGTAAAAATCGGGAGAACACTGAAGCTTTCTTT. The chain joins TRBV19 to TRBJ1-1; D is unclear. The V end lost 7 bases, the J end lost 1 base, and 10 bases lay between the germline ends. The CDR3 loop spans 13 amino acids. Germline V gene lookup returns CDR1 LNHDA and CDR2 SQIVND (reference sequence).

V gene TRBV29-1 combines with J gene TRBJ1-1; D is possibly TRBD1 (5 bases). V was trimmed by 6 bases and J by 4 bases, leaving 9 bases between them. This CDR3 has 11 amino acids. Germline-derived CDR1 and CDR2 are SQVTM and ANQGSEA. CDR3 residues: CSVIRATEAFF. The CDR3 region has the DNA TGCAGCGTCATCAGGGCCACTGAAGCTTTCTTT.

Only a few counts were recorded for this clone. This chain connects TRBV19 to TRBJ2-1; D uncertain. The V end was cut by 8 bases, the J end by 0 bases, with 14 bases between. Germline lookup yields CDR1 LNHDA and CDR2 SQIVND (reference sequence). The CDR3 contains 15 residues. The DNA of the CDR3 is TGTGCCAGTTCCCGGAGATCCAGCTCCTACAATGAGCAGTTCTTC. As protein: CASSRRSSSYNEQFF.

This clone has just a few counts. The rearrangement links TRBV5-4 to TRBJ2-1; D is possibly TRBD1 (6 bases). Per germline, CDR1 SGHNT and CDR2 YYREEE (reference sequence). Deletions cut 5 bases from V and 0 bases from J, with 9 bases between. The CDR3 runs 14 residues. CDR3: CASSRGTSYNEQFF. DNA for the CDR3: TGTGCCAGCAGTAGGGGGACCTCCTACAATGAGCAGTTCTTC.

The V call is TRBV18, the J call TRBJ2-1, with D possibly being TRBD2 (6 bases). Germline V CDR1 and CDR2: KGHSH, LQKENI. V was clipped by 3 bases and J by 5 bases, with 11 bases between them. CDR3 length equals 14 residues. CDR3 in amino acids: CASSPYGTDNEQFF. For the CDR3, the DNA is TGTGCCAGCTCACCGTACGGGACTGACAATGAGCAGTTCTTC.

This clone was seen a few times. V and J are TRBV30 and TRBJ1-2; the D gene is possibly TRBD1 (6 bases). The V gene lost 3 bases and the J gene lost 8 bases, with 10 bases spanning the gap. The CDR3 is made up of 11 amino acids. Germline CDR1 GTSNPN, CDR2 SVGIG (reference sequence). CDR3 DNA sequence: TGTGCCTGGAGCTCGGGGGGCGGCTACACCTTC. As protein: CAWSSGGGYTF.